The table lists the clone carrying this T cell receptor (beta chain) with many counts. A single record per CDR3 protein comes from TCRdb applying MiXCR to the 5' RACE reads. The table includes under 60,000 distinct CDR3 sequences, 5.8% detected once. This specimen comes from a study of neurological immune-mediated disorders. The V end was cut by 5 bases, the J end by 6 bases, with 16 bases between. CDR3 size: 13 residues. Looked up from germline, CDR1 is DFQATT and CDR2 is SNEGSKA (reference sequence). The source is a woman in her late teens or twenties with multiple sclerosis. The sample was CD4+ T cells from blood. The chain recombines TRBV20-1 with TRBJ1-1; D call uncertain. CDR3 in DNA: TGCAGTGCTGATCGGCCCCTTAGAGCTGAAGCTTTCTTT. Protein sequence: CSADRPLRAEAFF.